The 7 T cell receptor beta chains in this list originate from one sample, sequenced in a study of blood T cell repertoires in COVID-19. Using immunoSEQ multiplex PCR, the repertoire was profiled, and TCRdb retains in-frame clones only, with some absent. This sample yields approximately 200,000 clones, of which 85% to 90% are seen a single time; roughly 18% belongs to the top ten. The material sequenced was peripheral blood. The source of these receptors is a person aged 70 to 85 with COVID-19, enrolled during active disease.

The chain uses TRBV3-1 (or the pseudogene TRBV3-2) and TRBJ2-5, with 8 nucleotides matching TRBD2. CDR1 is LGHDT, CDR2 YNNKEL, per germline (reference sequence). The CDR3 loop spans 18 amino acids. After removal of 0 bases from V and 1 base from J, the junction contained 10 bases not matched to a gene. The CDR3, as DNA: TGTGCCAGCAGCCAAGATCCTCGGACTAGCAAAGTCCAAGAGACCCAGTACTTC. Residues: CASSQDPRTSKVQETQYF.

The J gene is TRBJ1-3, the V gene TRBV14, with TRBD1 as a possible D gene (6 bases). CDR1 is SGHDN, CDR2 FVKESK, per germline. This CDR3 has 16 amino acids. V lost 1 base and J lost 5, with 15 bases in between. The CDR3 region has the DNA TGTGCCAGCAGCCAAGCGGATGACAGGAGGAGAAACACCATATATTTT. Its protein is CASSQADDRRRNTIYF.

This clone was observed once. The V call is TRBV19, the J call TRBJ1-2, with D unresolved. CDR3 length equals 12 residues. Germline V lookup: CDR1 LNHDA, CDR2 SQIVND (reference sequence). V dropped 10 bases and J dropped 4 bases, with 13 bases sitting between them. CDR3 amino acids: CATQVFGYGYTF. CDR3 nucleotide sequence: TGTGCCACGCAGGTGTTTGGCTATGGCTACACCTTC.

This chain uses TRBV6-5 with TRBJ2-7, with 7 positions matching TRBD1. This CDR3 region has 15 residues. CDR1 MNHEY and CDR2 SVGAGI come from the germline V gene. J was trimmed by 3 bases and V by 6 bases; bases with no gene match: 11. CDR3 sequence: CASSSIETGFYEQYF. DNA of the CDR3: TGTGCCAGCAGCTCGATAGAGACAGGGTTCTACGAGCAGTACTTC.

V is TRBV7-3 and J is TRBJ2-3; D may be TRBD1 (6 bases). CDR3 length equals 21 residues. Germline V gene data show CDR1 as SGHTA and CDR2 as FQGTGA. V shed 1 base and J shed 0 bases, with 26 bases lying between them. The CDR3, as DNA: TGTGCCAGCAGCTTAAAGGTCCGAGGGGGTTCAACTTCGCCTAGCACAGATACGCAGTATTTT. Translated: CASSLKVRGGSTSPSTDTQYF.

This chain uses TRBV15 with TRBJ2-1; the D is unclear. This CDR3 has 15 residues. The ends were cut back, 3 bases at V and 0 bases at J, with 9 bases in the middle. The germline gives CDR1 LNHNV, CDR2 YYDKDF (reference sequence). CDR3 coding DNA: TGTGCCACCAGCAGCCTAGTTGGCTCCTACAATGAGCAGTTCTTC. This encodes CATSSLVGSYNEQFF.

This chain links TRBV6-5 with TRBJ1-2, with TRBD1 as a possible D gene (6 bases). The ends were cut back, 0 bases at V and 4 bases at J, with 15 bases in the middle. Germline CDR1 reads MNHEY; CDR2 reads SVGAGI. CDR3 length: 16 residues. The CDR3 loop is CASSYSKLGAGYGYTF. CDR3 DNA sequence: TGTGCCAGCAGTTACTCGAAGCTGGGGGCCGGCTATGGCTACACCTTC.